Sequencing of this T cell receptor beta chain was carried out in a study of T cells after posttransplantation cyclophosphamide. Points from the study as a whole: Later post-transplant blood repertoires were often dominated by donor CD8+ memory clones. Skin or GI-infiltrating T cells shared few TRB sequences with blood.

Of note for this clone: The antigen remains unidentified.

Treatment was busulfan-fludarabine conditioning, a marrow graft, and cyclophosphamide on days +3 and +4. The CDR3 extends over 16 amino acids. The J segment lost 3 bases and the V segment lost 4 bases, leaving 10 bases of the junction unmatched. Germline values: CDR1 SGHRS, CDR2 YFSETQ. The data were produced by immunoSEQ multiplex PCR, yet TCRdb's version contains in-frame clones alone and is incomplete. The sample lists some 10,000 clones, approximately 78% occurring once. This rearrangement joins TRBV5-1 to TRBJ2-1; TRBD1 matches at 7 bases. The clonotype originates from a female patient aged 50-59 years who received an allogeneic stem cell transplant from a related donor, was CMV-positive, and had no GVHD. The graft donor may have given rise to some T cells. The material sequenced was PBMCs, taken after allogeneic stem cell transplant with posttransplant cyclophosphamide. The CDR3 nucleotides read TGCGCCAGCAGCCCCAACCAACGGACAGGCTACAATGAGCAGTTCTTC. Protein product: CASSPNQRTGYNEQFF. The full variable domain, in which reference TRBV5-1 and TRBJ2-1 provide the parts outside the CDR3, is KAGVTQTPRYLIKTRGQQVTLSCSPISGHRSVSWYQQTPGQGLQFLFEYFSETQRNKGNFPGRFSGRQFSNSRSEMNVSTLELGDSALYLCASSPNQRTGYNEQFFGPGTRLTVL.